Listed here are 8 T cell receptor beta chains from one sample, sequenced in a study of shared clonotypes between healthy human individuals. Assay: immunoSEQ multiplex PCR; the TCRdb copy retains only in-frame clones and omits some. The sample shows around 600,000 clones, more than 95% of them seen only once. Naive CD8 cells lacked CD45RO, underwent positive selection for CCR7 and left out terminally differentiated effector memory CD45RA+ cells. Material for sequencing was naive CD8+ T cells sorted from blood. Receptors were obtained from a man younger than 45 in good health.

The rearrangement joins TRBV9 to TRBJ1-2, with a possible D match to TRBD1 (5 bases). Trimming took off 2 bases at V and 12 bases at J, with 14 bases between the two ends. The CDR3 runs to 12 residues. The germline CDR1 and CDR2 sequences are SGDLS and YYNGEE. CDR3 amino acids: CASSVGTVGHTF. The CDR3 coding sequence is TGTGCCAGCAGCGTCGGGACGGTGGGGCACACCTTC. Full variable domain (missing parts from reference TRBV9 and TRBJ1-2): DSGVTQTPKHLITATGQRVTLRCSPRSGDLSVYWYQQSLDQGLQFLIQYYNGEERAKGNILERFSAQQFPDLHSELNLSSLELGDSALYFCASSVGTVGHTFGSGTRLTVV.

J is TRBJ2-7 and V is TRBV7-9; TRBD2 agrees at 8 bases. V was clipped by 8 bases and J by 7 bases; unmatched bases: 7. Germline values: CDR1 SEHNR, CDR2 FQNEAQ (reference sequence). CDR3 length: 12 amino acids. DNA for the CDR3: TGTGCCAGCGCCCGGGGGGGAACGGAGCAGTACTTC. Translating it yields CASARGGTEQYF.

The J gene is TRBJ2-1, the V gene TRBV7-7; TRBD2 matches at 11 bases. This CDR3 has 18 amino acids. V lost 5 bases and J lost 5; bases outside the gene matches: 14. Germline values: CDR1 SSHAT, CDR2 FNYEAQ (reference sequence). The CDR3 coding sequence is TGTGCCAGCAGCCTCGGGGTAGCGGGAGGGCCGTGGGACAATGAGCAGTTCTTC. Encoded protein: CASSLGVAGGPWDNEQFF. The whole variable domain, remainder taken from reference TRBV7-7 and TRBJ2-1, is GAGVSQSPRYKVTKRGQDVTLRCDPISSHATLYWYQQALGQGPEFLTYFNYEAQPDKSGLPSDRFSAERPEGSISTLTIQRTEQRDSAMYRCASSLGVAGGPWDNEQFFGPGTRLTVL.

For this clone: This specimen includes other DNA sequences encoding the same CDR3. This chain uses TRBV28 with TRBJ2-7; 12 bases agree with TRBD1. Trimming at V came to 3 bases and at J to 4 bases, leaving 1 base not matched to a gene. Germline loops: CDR1 MDHEN, CDR2 SYDVKM. This CDR3 is built from 14 residues. CDR3 DNA: TGTGCCAGCAGTTTGGGACAGGGGGCTTACGAGCAGTACTTC. Protein sequence: CASSLGQGAYEQYF.

Details on this clone: At the DNA level, this CDR3 is encoded by other sequences in the same sample as well. CDR3 loop: CASSLGANEQFF. DNA for the CDR3: TGTGCCAGCAGCCTCGGAGCGAATGAGCAGTTCTTC. The chain joins TRBV11-2 to TRBJ2-1; no reliable D call. The CDR3 is made up of 12 amino acids. The germline V and J ends were trimmed by 5 bases and 7 bases, with 9 bases remaining between them. CDR1 is SGHAT, CDR2 FQNNGV, per germline.

The chain is built from TRBV29-1 and TRBJ2-5; 7 nucleotides align to TRBD2. The CDR3 contains 13 residues. V dropped 4 bases and J dropped 5; count of bases not matched to a gene: 7. From germline, CDR1 is SQVTM and CDR2 ANQGSEA. The CDR3 sequence is CSVGERDGETQYF. The CDR3 DNA reads as TGCAGCGTTGGGGAGCGGGACGGGGAGACCCAGTACTTC.

V and J are TRBV6-1 and TRBJ2-7; D may be TRBD1 (5 bases). Trimming pared 8 bases from V and 3 bases from J, leaving 11 bases between. CDR3 size: 12 residues. CDR1 and CDR2 (germline): MNHNS, SASEGT. The CDR3 bases are TGTGCCAGCGCGCGCAGGGTCTACGAGCAGTACTTC. The encoded protein is CASARRVYEQYF.

The V gene is TRBV28, the J gene TRBJ2-5; 12 nucleotides match TRBD1. This CDR3 is 15 amino acids long. Germline CDR1 and CDR2: MDHEN and SYDVKM. The junction had 2 bases not matched to a gene; V was cut back by 2 bases and J by 4 bases. DNA of the CDR3: TGTGCCAGCAGTTTAGGGACAGGGGGCAGAGAGACCCAGTACTTC. It translates to CASSLGTGGRETQYF.